The 9 T cell receptor beta chains given below trace back to one sample, sequenced in a study of cytomegalovirus exposure and HLA in healthy donors. The PCR contained 60 Vbeta and 13 Jbeta primers. The protocol was immunoSEQ multiplex PCR, while the TCRdb copy is restricted to in-frame clones and leaves out a portion. The sample includes almost 200,000 clones, around 79% of them seen just once. Sequencing was performed on PBMCs. The receptors derive from a male donor in good health and CMV-seropositive.

V is TRBV10-3 and J is TRBJ2-3; 8 bases fit TRBD2. The CDR3 covers 16 residues. After removal of 3 bases from V and 2 bases from J, the junction contained 7 bases not matched to a gene. Per germline, CDR1 ENHRY and CDR2 SYGVKD. CDR3: CAISDRGGGFTDTQYF. The CDR3 DNA reads as TGTGCCATCAGTGATAGGGGCGGGGGGTTCACAGATACGCAGTATTTT.

The chain joins TRBV9 to TRBJ2-1, with TRBD2 matching 13 bases. V lost 2 bases, J lost 6 bases, and 11 bases stayed unmatched. The germline gives CDR1 SGDLS, CDR2 YYNGEE. This CDR3 comprises 18 residues. CDR3 sequence (DNA): TGTGCCAGCAGCGTTGCCAAGGGACTAGCGGGGCCCTTCAATGAGCAGTTCTTC. Protein: CASSVAKGLAGPFNEQFF.

A few counts support this clone. The chain recombines TRBV7-8 with TRBJ2-7, with D maybe TRBD1 (5 bases). This CDR3 contains 16 residues. Germline lookup yields CDR1 SGHVS and CDR2 FQNEAQ. The V end lost 3 bases, the J end lost 0 bases, and 15 bases lay between the germline ends. CDR3 sequence reads: CASSLARGQSSYEQYF. The CDR3 DNA reads TGTGCCAGCAGCTTGGCAAGGGGTCAAAGCTCCTACGAGCAGTACTTC.

The rearrangement uses TRBV6-6 and TRBJ2-7, with a weak D call TRBD2 (6 bases). Germline loops: CDR1 MNHNY, CDR2 SVGAGI (reference sequence). The CDR3 is made up of 14 amino acids. Trimming shortened V by 6 bases and J by 2 bases, and 14 bases separated the two germline ends. The CDR3 coding sequence is TGTGCCAGCAGCCCCCAGGAGGGGCCCTACGAGCAGTACTTC. Amino acid sequence: CASSPQEGPYEQYF.

J is TRBJ2-7 and V is TRBV2; the match to TRBD1 covers 8 bases. This CDR3 region has 15 residues. V trimming: 0 bases; J trimming: 2 bases; junction bases outside the gene matches: 3. Germline CDR1 is SNHLY and CDR2 is FYNNEI. CDR3 sequence: CASSEAIQGAYEQYF. The CDR3 nucleotides are TGTGCCAGCAGTGAAGCGATACAGGGGGCCTACGAGCAGTACTTC.

The chain is built from TRBV27 and TRBJ2-7; D may be TRBD1 (6 bases). The CDR3 runs to 15 residues. Trimming removed 2 bases at V and 2 bases at J, with 13 bases between. Germline CDR1 is MNHEY and CDR2 is SMNVEV (reference sequence). CDR3 loop: CASSLLGGPAYEQYF. The DNA for the CDR3 is TGTGCCAGCAGTTTACTTGGGGGCCCAGCCTACGAGCAGTACTTC.

The chain has TRBV18 and TRBJ2-7; TRBD1 agrees at 9 bases. Germline loops: CDR1 KGHSH, CDR2 LQKENI. J lost 0 bases, V lost 4 bases, and 4 bases had no gene match. The CDR3 runs to 15 residues. In DNA form, the CDR3 reads TGTGCCAGCTCACAGCCGGGACAGGGCTCCTACGAGCAGTACTTC. It specifies CASSQPGQGSYEQYF.

The CDR3 is CSVEGGAGVLSEQFF. In DNA form, the CDR3 reads TGCAGCGTTGAAGGTGGAGCGGGAGTCCTCAGTGAGCAGTTCTTC. The chain uses TRBV29-1 and TRBJ2-1, with 8 bases fitting TRBD2. This CDR3 region has 15 residues. The germline V gene has CDR1 SQVTM and CDR2 ANQGSEA. After removal of 1 base from V and 9 bases from J, the junction contained 11 bases not matched to a gene.

J is TRBJ2-2 and V is TRBV16, with 9 bases fitting TRBD1. V shed 4 bases and J 5 bases; nucleotides not matched to a gene: 5. This CDR3 is 15 amino acids long. In germline, CDR1 is KGHSY, CDR2 FQNENV. The CDR3 bases are TGTGCCAGCAGCCTCGGACAGGGGATGACCGGGGAGCTGTTTTTT. It encodes CASSLGQGMTGELFF.